This TCR beta chain was sequenced for a study of blood T cell repertoires in COVID-19. Study context: Acute-phase and convalescent COVID-19 samples originated in the United States, Italy and Spain.

V was pared by 5 bases and J by 7 bases, with 24 bases between. The V gene's germline CDR1 is SGHVS and CDR2 FQNEAQ. CDR3 length: 16 residues. Here immunoSEQ multiplex PCR was the method, and the copy in TCRdb shows in-frame clones only, minus some. The profile shows approximately 35,000 clones, 80% to 90% of them singletons. This clonotype originated in a man in his sixties with active COVID-19. The chain joins TRBV7-8 to TRBJ2-7, with a weak D call TRBD2 (5 bases). Sequencing was performed on peripheral blood. The CDR3 spells CASSQTPRTAAGEQYF. The DNA for the CDR3 is TGTGCCAGCAGCCAGACACCCCGGACTGCCGCGGGTGAGCAGTACTTC.